The entry below describes one TCR beta chain. The entry originates in a study of regulatory and conventional T cells in RAG deficiency. V shed 2 bases and J 2 bases; nucleotides not matched to a gene: 3. Germline V gene sequence: CDR1 LGHNT, CDR2 FRNRAP. There are 15 residues in the CDR3. The sorted conventional CD4+ T cells were CD25-low and CD127-high, with genomic DNA sequenced. Produced via immunoSEQ multiplex PCR; TCRdb's table is partial and in-frame only. The sample includes about 50,000 clones, 70% to 90% of them seen just once. Separately, the same data were catalogued under a study of regulatory T cells. That investigation notes: Amplification used 52 TRBV primers and 13 TRBJ primers.

The sample was CD4+ effector T cells sorted from blood. This sequence was found in a human donor in good health. V is TRBV12-5 and J is TRBJ2-7; 10 bases fit TRBD2. The CDR3 coding sequence is TGTGCTAGTGGTTTGAATAGCGGGAGGACCTACGAGCAGTACTTC. Translating gives CASGLNSGRTYEQYF.